Shown below are 19 T cell receptor beta chains from a single sample sequenced in a study of CD8 T cells in Susac syndrome. RNA, at about 0.45 to 1 ug, was reverse transcribed with random hexamers. Each CDR3 protein gets one entry after TCRdb re-called the immunoSEQ multiplex PCR reads with MiXCR. Seen here are about 430,000 distinct CDR3 sequences, more than 80% observed once, and the top ten hold approximately 0.12%. Specimen: CD8+ T cells from PBMCs. These receptor sequences come from a human donor with multiple sclerosis.

This sequence joins TRBV5-4 and TRBJ2-1; 11 bases line up with TRBD2. This CDR3 spans 16 amino acids. The J segment lost 5 bases and the V segment lost 4 bases, leaving 8 bases of the junction unmatched. Germline assignment: CDR1 SGHNT and CDR2 YYREEE (reference sequence). In DNA form, the CDR3 reads TGTGCCAGCAGCCTGACTGGGACTAGCGGAAACAATGAGCAGTTCTTC. Its translation: CASSLTGTSGNNEQFF.

The chain recombines TRBV27 with TRBJ1-2; D unresolved. The CDR3 loop spans 14 amino acids. Trimming removed 2 bases at V and 2 bases at J, with 9 bases between. Germline CDR1 reads MNHEY; CDR2 reads SMNVEV (reference sequence). CDR3 nucleotides: TGTGCCAGCAGTTTAATGGCAGGAAACTATGGCTACACCTTC. Translation: CASSLMAGNYGYTF.

This chain uses TRBV9 with TRBJ1-1; 8 positions agree with TRBD1. J gave up 1 base and V 4 bases, and 6 bases lay outside the gene matches. This CDR3 is built from 15 residues. Germline CDR1 and CDR2: SGDLS and YYNGEE. CDR3 nucleotides: TGTGCCAGCAGCAAACCAGGACAGGGGAACACTGAAGCTTTCTTT. Encoded protein: CASSKPGQGNTEAFF.

The chain combines TRBV20-1 with TRBJ2-1; 15 bases align to TRBD2. The CDR3 has 14 residues. Germline CDR1 and CDR2: DFQATT and SNEGSKA (reference sequence). The V segment lost 6 bases and the J segment 5 bases; nucleotides outside the gene matches: 2. The CDR3 nucleotides are TGCAGTGCCGGGACTAGCGGGGGGAACAATGAGCAGTTCTTC. It is translated as CSAGTSGGNNEQFF.

The rearrangement links TRBV6-4 to TRBJ1-1; D is unclear. Germline V gives CDR1 MRHNA, CDR2 SNTAGT. The CDR3 totals 13 residues. Trimming left V 3 bases short and J 5 bases short, with 10 bases between. The CDR3 coding sequence is TGTGCCAGCAGTGAGTACCAGAGGACTGAAGCTTTCTTT. It encodes CASSEYQRTEAFF.

This clonotype was found a few times. The chain has TRBV19 and TRBJ2-7; 9 nucleotides line up with TRBD1. CDR3 length: 14 amino acids. CDR1 is LNHDA, CDR2 SQIVND, per germline (reference sequence). Trimming at V came to 6 bases and at J to 2 bases, leaving 5 bases not matched to a gene. The CDR3 protein is CASSDRGEAYEQYF. The CDR3 nucleotides read TGTGCCAGTAGCGACAGGGGGGAGGCCTACGAGCAGTACTTC.

V is TRBV27 and J is TRBJ2-1; TRBD2 aligns across 11 bases. Unmatched junction bases numbered 11, after V lost 10 bases and J lost 6 bases. Germline CDR1 reads MNHEY; CDR2 reads SMNVEV (reference sequence). The CDR3 loop spans 15 amino acids. The CDR3 nucleotides are TGTGCCACGAAATATAGCGGGAGGGCGGGCAATGAGCAGTTCTTC. Its translation: CATKYSGRAGNEQFF.

This sequence joins TRBV3-1 and TRBJ1-1, with D hard to call. Between the trimmed V and J ends, which lost 0 bases and 0 bases, there was a span of 11 bases. This CDR3 is built from 16 residues. CDR1 and CDR2 (germline): LGHDT, YNNKEL (reference sequence). The CDR3 nucleotides are TGTGCCAGCAGCCAAGATCGGGTAGAAATGAACACTGAAGCTTTCTTT. Its protein product is CASSQDRVEMNTEAFF.

The rearrangement joins TRBV28 to TRBJ1-5, with 7 bases identical to TRBD1. Per germline, CDR1 MDHEN and CDR2 SYDVKM. Unmatched junction bases numbered 17, after V lost 4 bases and J lost 5 bases. The CDR3 runs 18 residues. Here the CDR3 DNA reads TGTGCCAGCAGTTCGCATTTGTCCTCTGACAGGGCCGATCAGCCCCAGCATTTT. This translates into CASSSHLSSDRADQPQHF.

Only a few counts were recorded for this clonotype. The rearrangement joins TRBV6-1 to TRBJ2-7, with D unresolved. The CDR3 has 14 amino acids. Germline CDR1 is MNHNS and CDR2 is SASEGT. Trimming removed 3 bases at V and 6 bases at J, with 15 bases between. CDR3 coding DNA: TGTGCCAGCAGTGAGATGCCGGGCCTCCTCGAGCAGTACTTC. Amino acids: CASSEMPGLLEQYF.

V gene TRBV19 combines with J gene TRBJ1-2; 9 bases match TRBD1. The V segment lost 4 bases and the J segment 3 bases; nucleotides outside the gene matches: 9. The germline gives CDR1 LNHDA, CDR2 SQIVND (reference sequence). The CDR3 sequence is 16 residues long. The CDR3 DNA sequence: TGTGCCAGTAGTACCCCCGGGACAGGGTATGACTATGGCTACACCTTC. It is translated as CASSTPGTGYDYGYTF.

V gene TRBV29-1 combines with J gene TRBJ2-1; D remains ambiguous. Germline CDR1 reads SQVTM; CDR2 reads ANQGSEA. V gave up 3 bases and J gave up 15 bases, with 6 bases separating them. This CDR3 is 8 amino acids long. The CDR3 sequence is CSVDSGFF. CDR3 coding DNA: TGCAGCGTTGATTCTGGGTTCTTC.

The chain combines TRBV5-1 with TRBJ1-1; maybe TRBD1 (5 bases). V shed 2 bases and J shed 1 base, with 15 bases lying between them. Per the germline V gene, CDR1 is SGHRS and CDR2 is YFSETQ. The CDR3 is made up of 16 amino acids. The CDR3 protein is CASSLGWGDWNTEAFF. The CDR3 DNA sequence: TGCGCCAGCAGCTTAGGGTGGGGGGATTGGAACACTGAAGCTTTCTTT. The complete variable domain, with remaining parts taken from reference TRBV5-1 and TRBJ1-1, reads KAGVTQTPRYLIKTRGQQVTLSCSPISGHRSVSWYQQTPGQGLQFLFEYFSETQRNKGNFPGRFSGRQFSNSRSEMNVSTLELGDSALYLCASSLGWGDWNTEAFFGQGTRLTVV.

The chain is built from TRBV10-3 and TRBJ1-1; tentatively, D is TRBD1 (5 bases). V shed 3 bases and J shed 4 bases, with 9 bases lying between them. Germline lookup yields CDR1 ENHRY and CDR2 SYGVKD. The CDR3 runs 13 residues. The DNA of the CDR3 is TGTGCCATCAGTGAAGTGGGGGGCACTGAAGCTTTCTTT. Its translation: CAISEVGGTEAFF.

The V call is TRBV28, the J call TRBJ2-1, with D hard to call. The CDR3 loop spans 15 amino acids. Trimming took 5 bases from V and 4 from J, leaving 15 bases between them. The germline CDR1 and CDR2 sequences are MDHEN and SYDVKM. CDR3 sequence: CASSNRISPYNEQFF. CDR3 nucleotides: TGTGCCAGCAGTAATCGCATATCTCCTTACAATGAGCAGTTCTTC.

This chain uses TRBV6-2 or TRBV6-3 with TRBJ2-7; perhaps TRBD1 as D (6 bases). Trimming took off 7 bases at V and 3 bases at J, with 16 bases between the two ends. The length of the CDR3 is 14 residues. CDR1 and CDR2 (germline): MNHEY, SVGEGT. CDR3 nucleotides: TGTGCCAGCAATTTTGACAGGTACGGCTACGAGCAGTACTTC. Residues: CASNFDRYGYEQYF.

This sequence joins TRBV6-5 and TRBJ1-1; no firm D call. Germline loops: CDR1 MNHEY, CDR2 SVGAGI. The CDR3 consists of 14 residues. V lost 6 bases, J lost 2 bases, and 13 bases lay in between. This CDR3 is CASSLPGHNTEAFF. Written as DNA, the CDR3 is TGTGCCAGCAGCCTACCGGGCCACAACACTGAAGCTTTCTTT.

V gene TRBV2 combines with J gene TRBJ2-3; 11 bases are a match to TRBD2. The CDR3 spans 15 residues. Trimming cost V 8 bases and J 2 bases; bases outside gene matches: 6. CDR1 is SNHLY and CDR2 is FYNNEI in the germline V gene. The CDR3 loop is CASWGLAEITDTQYF. CDR3 nucleotides: TGTGCCAGCTGGGGACTAGCGGAAATCACAGATACGCAGTATTTT.

This chain connects TRBV6-4 to TRBJ1-5; 7 bases map to TRBD1. This CDR3 is built from 16 residues. The V gene end was trimmed by 0 bases and the J gene end by 0 bases; junction bases not matched to a gene: 2. Germline-derived CDR1 and CDR2 are MRHNA and SNTAGT. In DNA form, the CDR3 reads TGTGCCAGCAGTGACTCCGGGACAGTTAGCAATCAGCCCCAGCATTTT. Protein: CASSDSGTVSNQPQHF.